The clone carrying this T cell receptor beta chain has just a few counts. Its antigen remains unknown. One base away lies a much larger clone, so this may be a sequencing read error. This entry belongs to a study of blood T cells in healthy people across ages. General study points: One million T cells yielded diversity estimates that were considered underestimates. In these data, TCR beta diversity tracked strongly with naive T cell percentage.

Per sample, no less than 6 micrograms of total RNA were extracted. The authors ran a second PCR of roughly 6 to 12 cycles using a sample-barcoded 5' primer and a J-beta primer mix. Each cDNA molecule was tagged by a template-switch adaptor that had 12 random nucleotides. TCRdb re-analysed the 5' RACE reads in MiXCR, keeping a single row per CDR3 protein. This table holds hundreds of thousands of distinct CDR3 sequences, more than 45% found once. The length of the CDR3 is 12 residues. Germline lookup yields CDR1 SNHLY and CDR2 FYNNEI. V dropped 3 bases and J dropped 11 bases, with 13 bases sitting between them.

The sample taken for sequencing was blood. The TCR comes from a woman older than 75 in good health. The rearrangement joins TRBV2 to TRBJ2-5; D ambiguous. CDR3: CASSDSRNEQYF. The CDR3 DNA reads TGTGCCAGCAGTGATAGCCGCAATGAGCAGTACTTC. Filled out from reference TRBV2 and TRBJ2-5, the complete variable domain reads EPEVTQTPSHQVTQMGQEVILRCVPISNHLYFYWYRQILGQKVEFLVSFYNNEISEKSEIFDDQFSVERPDGSNFTLKIRSTKLEDSAMYFCASSDSRNEQYFGPGTRLLVL.